A selection of T cell receptor beta chains follows, all from one sample in a study of T cells in Graves' hyperthyroidism and ophthalmopathy. TCRdb used MiXCR to reprocess the multiplex PCR reads, holding one entry per CDR3 protein. The sample includes about 560,000 distinct CDR3 sequences, 40% to 55% of them seen just once. The specimen sequenced was peripheral blood or thyroid tissue (not recorded which). The receptors shown here come from a woman between 18 and 30 years old with Graves' hyperthyroidism. CDR3s include the opening cysteine and the closing phenylalanine or tryptophan. A D gene is named only where the DNA matches it firmly. Only some rows state a clone size, as once, few, many or a class for expanded clones.

j_call d_call clone_size v_call cdr3_aa cdr3_nt
TRBJ1-5 . . TRBV29-1 CSLARGGNQPQHF TGCAGCTTAGCACGAGGGGGTAATCAGCCCCAGCATTTT
TRBJ1-1 . few TRBV9 CASSVEGTGEAFF TGTGCCAGCAGCGTAGAGGGGACGGGTGAAGCTTTCTTT
TRBJ2-7 TRBD1 . TRBV6-1 CASRQNRDRSYEQYF TGTGCCAGCAGGCAGAACCGGGACAGGTCCTACGAGCAGTACTTC
TRBJ2-7 . . TRBV20-1 CSANNRISYEQYF TGCAGTGCTAATAACCGGATCTCCTACGAGCAGTACTTC
TRBJ2-5 . . TRBV7-8 CASSSPRPAEETQYF TGTGCCAGCAGCTCACCACGCCCGGCAGAAGAGACCCAGTACTTC
TRBJ2-7 . many TRBV20-1 CSGKLQGEQYF TGCAGTGGTAAGCTACAGGGCGAGCAGTACTTC
TRBJ1-6 . . TRBV19 CASSTTEGSPLHF TGTGCCAGTAGTACTACTGAGGGGTCACCCCTCCACTTT
TRBJ1-5 TRBD1 . TRBV10-3 CAIRQDRGNQETQHF TGTGCCATCAGACAAGACAGGGGGAACCAAGAGACCCAGCATTTT
TRBJ2-7 . . TRBV9 CASSQDDNGSYEQYF TGCGCCAGCAGCCAAGATGATAACGGGAGTTACGAGCAGTACTTC
TRBJ2-7 TRBD2 many TRBV2 CASSPGGRYEQYF TGTGCCAGCAGCCCGGGGGGACGGTACGAGCAGTACTTC
TRBJ1-2 TRBD1 . TRBV2 CASRTTGTGGDYGYTF TGTGCCAGCAGGACAACGGGGACAGGGGGCGACTATGGCTACACCTTC